The 30 T cell receptor beta chains presented below share a single source sample, sequenced in a study of shared clonotypes between healthy human individuals (dated by TCRdb to about 2020). The library was produced with the immunoSEQ multiplex PCR assay. TCRdb re-hosts the immuneACCESS table, in-frame sequences only. Its copies lack some clones; in the studies checked, an unresolved V gene accounts for under half of them, and the cause for the rest is not known. This sample is represented by about 1.1 million clones; roughly 77% of them were singletons. Almost 0.9% of the sample comes from the top ten. The sequenced sample consisted of memory CD4+ T cells from PBMCs. The sample's cell subset or site label is to be understood as: CD45RA-negative fraction. All receptors come from a man aged 18-30 years in good health. Some clones in this sample may be carry-over from other donors' samples.

V and J are TRBV25-1 and TRBJ2-3; possible D gene TRBD1, 5 bases. The V gene lost 1 base and the J gene lost 4 bases, with 12 bases spanning the gap. Per the germline V gene, CDR1 is MGHDK and CDR2 is SYGVNS. This CDR3 is built from 15 residues. In DNA, the CDR3 is TGTGCCAGCAGTGAATTATCGGCAGGGCCAGATACGCAGTATTTT. Its translation: CASSELSAGPDTQYF. The full variable domain, rest sourced from reference TRBV25-1 and TRBJ2-3, is EADIYQTPRYLVIGTGKKITLECSQTMGHDKMYWYQQDPGMELHLIHYSYGVNSTEKGDLSSESTVSRIRTEHFPLTLESARPSHTSQYLCASSELSAGPDTQYFGPGTRLTVL.

The rearrangement links TRBV2 to TRBJ2-2, with D perhaps assigned TRBD1 or TRBD2 (6 bases each). Germline-derived CDR1 and CDR2 are SNHLY and FYNNEI. Trimming removed 1 base at V and 4 bases at J, with 10 bases between. The CDR3 runs to 15 residues. The DNA for the CDR3 is TGTGCCAGCAGTGAAGTGGGGGGCGGCACCGGGGAGCTGTTTTTT. It translates to CASSEVGGGTGELFF.

This chain links TRBV5-3 with TRBJ2-7; D is perhaps TRBD2 (6 bases). TRBV5-3 is placed among ORFs of uncertain function. The CDR3 sequence is 14 residues long. V gave up 4 bases and J gave up 0 bases, with 11 bases separating them. The CDR3 spells CARSIGGNSYEQYF. CDR3 DNA: TGTGCCAGAAGCATCGGGGGTAACTCCTACGAGCAGTACTTC.

This clone was detected once. The rearrangement uses TRBV7-9 and TRBJ2-7, with D maybe TRBD2 (6 bases). This CDR3 has 15 amino acids. V was clipped by 6 bases and J by 7 bases, with 22 bases between them. The germline CDR1 and CDR2 sequences are SEHNR and FQNEAQ (reference sequence). CDR3 coding DNA: TGTGCCAGCAGGATACCCCTTGGGGCTCGGGGGGAGCAGTACTTC. It is translated as CASRIPLGARGEQYF. The whole variable domain, remainder taken from reference TRBV7-9 and TRBJ2-7, is DTGVSQNPRHKITKRGQNVTFRCDPISEHNRLYWYRQTLGQGPEFLTYFQNEAQLEKSRLLSDRFSAERPKGSFSTLEIQRTEQGDSAMYLCASRIPLGARGEQYFGPGTRLTVT.

This rearrangement joins TRBV6-1 to TRBJ1-4; 11 bases are a match to TRBD1. The germline gives CDR1 MNHNS, CDR2 SASEGT. J gave up 8 bases and V 4 bases, and 6 bases lay outside the gene matches. The CDR3 runs 15 residues. This chain's CDR3 is CASSASGTGGEKLFF. As DNA, the CDR3 is TGTGCCAGCAGTGCATCCGGGACAGGGGGGGAAAAACTGTTTTTT.

DNA for the CDR3: TGTGCCAGCAGCCTGGGACTAGCGGGAATCCGCGGCGAGCAGTACTTC. This codes for CASSLGLAGIRGEQYF. The rearrangement joins TRBV5-5 to TRBJ2-7; 13 nucleotides match TRBD2. Germline V gene data show CDR1 as SGHKS and CDR2 as YYEKEE (reference sequence). The length of the CDR3 is 16 residues. After removal of 4 bases from V and 6 bases from J, the junction contained 10 bases not matched to a gene.

This chain joins TRBV5-1 and TRBJ2-7; D unclear. With 0 bases removed from V and 0 bases from J, the gap between germline ends came to 13 bases. Germline V gene data show CDR1 as SGHRS and CDR2 as YFSETQ. The CDR3 consists of 16 residues. The CDR3 DNA reads as TGCGCCAGCAGCTTGGTTCCTCCCCCCACCTCCTACGAGCAGTACTTC. Translated, it gives CASSLVPPPTSYEQYF.

A single count supports this clone. The rearrangement uses TRBV6-6 and TRBJ2-3; D remains unclear. Germline-derived CDR1 and CDR2 are MNHNY and SVGAGI (reference sequence). The length of the CDR3 is 15 residues. Deletions cut 0 bases from V and 3 bases from J, with 10 bases between. The CDR3 region is CASSYSPDWTDTQYF. In nucleotides, the CDR3 is TGTGCCAGCAGTTACTCTCCGGATTGGACAGATACGCAGTATTTT.

As for this clone: Other DNA sequences in this sample translate to the same CDR3. The CDR3: CASSPRGTNTEAFF. CDR3 coding DNA: TGTGCCAGCTCACCAAGGGGGACCAACACTGAAGCTTTCTTT. This sequence joins TRBV18 and TRBJ1-1, with D perhaps TRBD1 (6 bases). The CDR3 has 14 residues. Germline V CDR1 and CDR2: KGHSH, LQKENI. The V end was cut by 2 bases, the J end by 2 bases, with 9 bases between.

This chain joins TRBV7-2 and TRBJ1-2, with TRBD1 matching over 8 bases. This CDR3 has 14 amino acids. Germline assignment: CDR1 SGHTA and CDR2 FQGNSA. V dropped 6 bases and J dropped 9; count of bases not matched to a gene: 12. CDR3 region: CASSYQGAPRSYTF. CDR3 nucleotide sequence: TGTGCCAGCAGTTATCAGGGGGCCCCTAGAAGCTACACCTTC.

This clone was observed a few times. This chain joins TRBV29-1 and TRBJ1-1; D not resolved. This CDR3 comprises 10 residues. Germline V CDR1 and CDR2: SQVTM, ANQGSEA. V gave up 4 bases and J gave up 5 bases, with 5 bases separating them. CDR3 region: CSVGSTEAFF. The CDR3 nucleotides are TGCAGCGTTGGGTCAACTGAAGCTTTCTTT.

This chain connects TRBV15 to TRBJ2-7; 8 bases are shared with TRBD1. Unmatched junction bases numbered 3, after V lost 3 bases and J lost 5 bases. Germline CDR1 and CDR2: LNHNV and YYDKDF (reference sequence). The CDR3 runs 13 residues. The CDR3 region is CATSSTQGDEQYF. The CDR3 nucleotides read TGTGCCACCAGCAGTACACAGGGGGACGAGCAGTACTTC.

This clone was seen a handful of times. The chain recombines TRBV7-2 with TRBJ2-7; 11 nucleotides match TRBD1. V was pared by 4 bases and J by 4 bases, with 6 bases of the junction left unmatched. Looked up from germline, CDR1 is SGHTA and CDR2 is FQGNSA. The CDR3 length is 15 residues. CDR3 amino acids: CASSYRTGGEYEQYF. In nucleotides, the CDR3 is TGTGCCAGCAGCTACCGGACAGGGGGCGAGTACGAGCAGTACTTC.

The CDR3 coding sequence is TGTGCCAGCAGCTTAGACGGGATGAACACTGAAGCTTTCTTT. Translating it yields CASSLDGMNTEAFF. V is TRBV7-9 and J is TRBJ1-1; D call uncertain. CDR3 length: 14 amino acids. Germline CDR1 is SEHNR and CDR2 is FQNEAQ (reference sequence). V lost 1 base and J lost 0, with 6 bases in between.

Points on this clone: The sample holds other DNA sequences that translate to the same CDR3. The V and J genes are TRBV14 and TRBJ2-1, with unresolved D. The CDR3 covers 13 residues. Trimming stripped 2 bases from V and 1 base from J, with 3 bases between. Germline CDR1 is SGHDN and CDR2 is FVKESK. CDR3 sequence (DNA): TGTGCCAGCAGCCAACGGTCCTACAATGAGCAGTTCTTC. Its protein product is CASSQRSYNEQFF.

As regards this clone: Other DNA sequences of this sample code for an identical CDR3. The genes are TRBV5-1 and TRBJ2-6; D gene unclear. This CDR3 region has 15 residues. V lost 5 bases and J lost 0, with 9 bases in between. CDR1 is SGHRS and CDR2 is YFSETQ in the germline V gene. CDR3 nucleotide sequence: TGCGCCAGCAGTCCAACGCTCTCTGGGGCCAACGTCCTGACTTTC. Protein sequence: CASSPTLSGANVLTF.

This clone appeared a single time. This sequence is one base from a far larger clone and is likely a read error. Other DNA sequences in the same sample also yield this CDR3. The genes are TRBV6-6 and TRBJ1-5, with a weak D call TRBD1 (5 bases). This CDR3 region has 14 residues. CDR1 MNHNY and CDR2 SVGAGI come from the germline V gene (reference sequence). CDR3 in DNA: TGTGCCAGCAGTTACGGGACGGAGAATCAGCCCCAGCACTTT. Translating gives CASSYGTENQPQHF.

The chain is built from TRBV7-2 and TRBJ2-1, with 11 bases aligning to TRBD2. Germline V gene sequence: CDR1 SGHTA, CDR2 FQGNSA. This CDR3 comprises 14 residues. J was trimmed by 6 bases and V by 2 bases; bases with no gene match: 0. This CDR3 reads CASSLLAGGNEQFF. The CDR3 DNA reads as TGTGCCAGCAGCTTACTAGCGGGAGGCAATGAGCAGTTCTTC.

This clone was counted once. This could be a read error, since a much larger clone is one nucleotide away. The rearrangement joins TRBV28 to TRBJ1-3; possible D gene TRBD1, 5 bases. The CDR3 sequence is 12 residues long. V lost 8 bases and J 9 bases, leaving 14 bases between the germline ends. In germline, CDR1 is MDHEN, CDR2 SYDVKM. For the CDR3, the DNA is TGTGCCAGCGAGGACACTAGAAGCACCATATATTTT. Protein: CASEDTRSTIYF. Full variable domain (rest looked up from reference TRBV28 and TRBJ1-3): DVKVTQSSRYLVKRTGEKVFLECVQDMDHENMFWYRQDPGLGLRLIYFSYDVKMKEKGDIPEGYSVSREKKERFSLILESASTNQTSMYLCASEDTRSTIYFGEGSWLTVV.

The genes are TRBV6-5 and TRBJ1-3, with D possibly being TRBD1 (5 bases). Deletions cut 2 bases from V and 2 bases from J, with 13 bases between. The germline CDR1 and CDR2 sequences are MNHEY and SVGAGI. The CDR3 totals 16 residues. CDR3 in amino acids: CASSYGAGATGNTIYF. The CDR3 region has the DNA TGTGCCAGCAGTTACGGGGCAGGAGCCACTGGAAACACCATATATTTT.

Here the CDR3 DNA reads TGTGCCAGCAGTCCTAGCCTGCCTTACAATGAGCAGTTCTTC. Its translation: CASSPSLPYNEQFF. The rearrangement joins TRBV6-5 to TRBJ2-1, with TRBD2 as a possible D gene (5 bases). Trimming pared 5 bases from V and 4 bases from J, leaving 12 bases between. The germline V gene encodes CDR1 MNHEY and CDR2 SVGAGI. This CDR3 region has 14 residues.

The chain carries TRBV25-1 and TRBJ2-5; D not resolved. Germline CDR1 reads MGHDK; CDR2 reads SYGVNS. Trimming took off 4 bases at V and 2 bases at J, with 11 bases between the two ends. CDR3 length: 14 residues. CDR3 sequence (DNA): TGTGCCAGCAGTGCCTCGGATAGTCAAGAGACCCAGTACTTC. This translates into CASSASDSQETQYF. Full variable domain (outside the CDR3, taken from reference TRBV25-1 and TRBJ2-5): EADIYQTPRYLVIGTGKKITLECSQTMGHDKMYWYQQDPGMELHLIHYSYGVNSTEKGDLSSESTVSRIRTEHFPLTLESARPSHTSQYLCASSASDSQETQYFGPGTRLLVL.

This chain joins TRBV20-1 and TRBJ2-7; D possibly uses TRBD1 or TRBD2 (5 bases each). CDR1 DFQATT and CDR2 SNEGSKA come from the germline V gene (reference sequence). The CDR3 runs to 11 residues. Trimming shortened V by 5 bases and J by 6 bases, and 11 bases separated the two germline ends. CDR3 protein: CSALWGREQYF. The CDR3 coding sequence is TGCAGTGCTCTCTGGGGACGCGAGCAGTACTTC.

The chain employs TRBV2 and TRBJ2-1; D not certain. Germline assignment: CDR1 SNHLY and CDR2 FYNNEI. There are 16 residues in the CDR3. V was cut by 0 bases and J by 5 bases, with 14 bases left in between. The CDR3 DNA reads as TGTGCCAGCAGTGAAGCCCTCCCTGTGTACGACAATGAGCAGTTCTTC. It codes for CASSEALPVYDNEQFF.

This clone was seen many times. Other DNA sequences in this sample translate to the same CDR3. This rearrangement joins TRBV11-2 to TRBJ2-1; TRBD2 matches 9 bases. The germline V gene has CDR1 SGHAT and CDR2 FQNNGV. The CDR3 consists of 15 residues. J gave up 4 bases and V 5 bases, and 6 bases lay outside the gene matches. CDR3 DNA sequence: TGTGCCAGCAGCGTGCAAGCGGGAGGATACAATGAGCAGTTCTTC. It is translated as CASSVQAGGYNEQFF.

The chain's CDR3 is CAWSRQGGPNQPQHF. As DNA, the CDR3 is TGTGCCTGGAGTAGACAGGGGGGGCCGAATCAGCCCCAGCATTTT. The V gene is TRBV30, the J gene TRBJ1-5, with 9 bases identical to TRBD1. V shed 2 bases, J shed 4 bases, and the junction held 6 bases outside the gene matches. The germline gives CDR1 GTSNPN, CDR2 SVGIG (reference sequence). The CDR3 spans 15 residues.

This clone was counted a single time. The genes are TRBV11-1 and TRBJ1-2, with D possibly being TRBD1 (5 bases). In germline, CDR1 is SGHAT, CDR2 FQDESV (reference sequence). The CDR3 is made up of 14 amino acids. The germline V and J ends were trimmed by 5 bases and 3 bases, with 13 bases remaining between them. The CDR3 nucleotides read TGTGCCAGCAGCCCCGGGCAGGGACACTATGGCTACACCTTC. Translating it yields CASSPGQGHYGYTF.

The table lists this clone with a few counts. The genes are TRBV11-2 and TRBJ2-7, with 12 bases fitting TRBD1. This CDR3 is 16 amino acids long. Per the germline V gene, CDR1 is SGHAT and CDR2 is FQNNGV. V lost 7 bases, J lost 1 base, and 8 bases stayed unmatched. As DNA, the CDR3 is TGTGCCAGCAACGAACCGGGACAGGGGGCATCCTACGAGCAGTACTTC. Amino acids: CASNEPGQGASYEQYF.

For this clone: A read error is possible here, since a much larger clone lies one base away. The chain couples TRBV11-2 to TRBJ1-1; the D is unclear. This CDR3 contains 13 residues. Germline CDR1 is SGHAT and CDR2 is FQNNGV. V lost 1 base and J lost 2, with 5 bases in between. The CDR3 reads CASSLGTNTEAFF. In DNA, the CDR3 is TGTGCCAGCAGCTTAGGTACTAACACTGAAGCTTTCTTT.

The genes are TRBV28 and TRBJ2-1, with 10 bases aligning to TRBD1. Germline values: CDR1 MDHEN, CDR2 SYDVKM. The CDR3 covers 15 residues. Trimming cost V 6 bases and J 6 bases; bases outside gene matches: 8. CDR3 region: CASSSPGQGTNEQFF. Here the CDR3 DNA reads TGTGCCAGCAGCTCCCCGGGACAGGGGACCAATGAGCAGTTCTTC.